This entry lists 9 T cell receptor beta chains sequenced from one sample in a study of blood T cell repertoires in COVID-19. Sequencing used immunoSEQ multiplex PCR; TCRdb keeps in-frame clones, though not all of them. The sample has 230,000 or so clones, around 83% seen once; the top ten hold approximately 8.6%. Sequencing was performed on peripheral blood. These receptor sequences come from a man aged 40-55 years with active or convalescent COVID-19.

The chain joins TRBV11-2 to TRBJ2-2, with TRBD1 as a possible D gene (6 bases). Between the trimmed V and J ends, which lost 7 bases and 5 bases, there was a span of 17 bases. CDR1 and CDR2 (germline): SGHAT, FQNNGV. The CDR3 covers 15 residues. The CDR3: CASTYRVLGTGELFF. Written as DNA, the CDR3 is TGTGCCAGCACCTACAGGGTCCTGGGGACCGGGGAGCTGTTTTTT.

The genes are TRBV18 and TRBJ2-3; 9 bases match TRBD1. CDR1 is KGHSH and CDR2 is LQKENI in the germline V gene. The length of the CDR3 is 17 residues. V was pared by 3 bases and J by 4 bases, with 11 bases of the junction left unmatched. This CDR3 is CASSPPTGTGSSDTQYF. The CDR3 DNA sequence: TGTGCCAGCTCACCTCCAACCGGGACAGGGAGCTCAGATACGCAGTATTTT.

As DNA, the CDR3 is TGCGCCAGCAGCCAAGGGCACCTCTCTGGAAACACCATATATTTT. It yields the protein CASSQGHLSGNTIYF. V is TRBV4-1 and J is TRBJ1-3; D not certain. The CDR3 is 15 amino acids. The germline CDR1 and CDR2 sequences are MGHRA and YSYEKL. Trimming pared 1 base from V and 0 bases from J, leaving 7 bases between.

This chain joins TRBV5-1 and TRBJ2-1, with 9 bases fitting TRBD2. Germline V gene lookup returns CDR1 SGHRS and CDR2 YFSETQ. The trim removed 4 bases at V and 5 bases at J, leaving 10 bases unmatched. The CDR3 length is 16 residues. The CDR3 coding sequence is TGCGCCAGCAGCACATTACTAGCGGGCTCTGACAATGAGCAGTTCTTC. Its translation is CASSTLLAGSDNEQFF.

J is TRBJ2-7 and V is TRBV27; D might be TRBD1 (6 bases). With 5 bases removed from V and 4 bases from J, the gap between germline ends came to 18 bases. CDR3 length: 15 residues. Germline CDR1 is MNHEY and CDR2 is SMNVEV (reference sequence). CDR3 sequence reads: CASSHSGVGEYEQYF. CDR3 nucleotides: TGTGCCAGCAGTCACTCAGGGGTTGGAGAGTACGAGCAGTACTTC.

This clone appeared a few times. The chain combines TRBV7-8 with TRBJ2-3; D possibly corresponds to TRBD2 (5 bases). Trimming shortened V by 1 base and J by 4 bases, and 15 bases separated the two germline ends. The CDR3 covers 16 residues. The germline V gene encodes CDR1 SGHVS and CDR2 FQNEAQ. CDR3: CASSLGRTSLADTQYF. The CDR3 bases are TGTGCCAGCAGCTTAGGTCGGACTTCTCTCGCAGATACGCAGTATTTT.

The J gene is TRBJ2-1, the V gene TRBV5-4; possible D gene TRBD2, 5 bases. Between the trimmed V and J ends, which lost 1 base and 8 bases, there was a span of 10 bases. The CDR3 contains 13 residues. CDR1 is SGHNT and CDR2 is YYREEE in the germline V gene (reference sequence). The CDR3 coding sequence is TGTGCCAGCAGCTTGACTGCGGGTCATGAGCAGTTCTTC. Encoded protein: CASSLTAGHEQFF.

CDR3 loop: CATSDSAVYGYTF. The CDR3 nucleotides read TGTGCCACCAGTGATTCCGCAGTCTATGGCTACACCTTC. The chain has TRBV24-1 and TRBJ1-2; D unclear. Trimming cost V 2 bases and J 4 bases, with 7 bases left between them. Germline CDR1 reads KGHDR; CDR2 reads SFDVKD. The CDR3 spans 13 residues.

CDR3 DNA sequence: TGTGCCAGCAGCTATCTCAGGGTGTATGGCTACACCTTC. Protein: CASSYLRVYGYTF. The rearrangement joins TRBV11-2 to TRBJ1-2; maybe TRBD1 (5 bases). This CDR3 spans 13 amino acids. The germline CDR1 and CDR2 sequences are SGHAT and FQNNGV. V shed 4 bases and J shed 5 bases, with 11 bases lying between them.